These 5 T cell receptor beta chains originate from one sample sequenced in a study of T cell responses to AZD1222 COVID-19 vaccine. The data were produced by immunoSEQ multiplex PCR, yet TCRdb's version contains in-frame clones alone and is incomplete. The table records about 140,000 clones, 90% to 95% of them present only once. The sample here was peripheral blood, taken on day 0 of AZD1222 vaccination. The receptor set was obtained from an adult in good health.

This rearrangement joins TRBV5-4 to TRBJ2-3, with TRBD1 as a possible D gene (5 bases). The V gene's germline CDR1 is SGHNT and CDR2 YYREEE (reference sequence). The CDR3 is 14 amino acids. Trimming removed 4 bases from V and 2 bases from J, with 11 bases in between. CDR3 amino acids: CASSQGRNTDTQYF. DNA of the CDR3: TGTGCCAGCAGCCAGGGCAGGAACACAGATACGCAGTATTTT.

The V call is TRBV5-4, the J call TRBJ1-4; a possible D gene is TRBD1 (6 bases). The V end lost 4 bases, the J end lost 1 base, and 8 bases lay between the germline ends. Germline CDR1 reads SGHNT; CDR2 reads YYREEE (reference sequence). The CDR3 runs 14 residues. CDR3 sequence reads: CASSEGETNEKLFF. Here the CDR3 DNA reads TGTGCCAGCAGCGAGGGGGAAACTAATGAAAAACTGTTTTTT.

V is TRBV9 and J is TRBJ2-7; 8 bases agree with TRBD2. Looked up from germline, CDR1 is SGDLS and CDR2 is YYNGEE. This CDR3 region has 15 residues. With 2 bases clipped from V and 2 bases from J, the junction kept 6 bases outside the gene matches. CDR3: CASSVEGGLAYEQYF. In DNA form, the CDR3 reads TGTGCCAGCAGCGTTGAAGGGGGACTAGCCTACGAGCAGTACTTC. The full variable domain, in which reference TRBV9 and TRBJ2-7 provide the parts outside the CDR3, is DSGVTQTPKHLITATGQRVTLRCSPRSGDLSVYWYQQSLDQGLQFLIQYYNGEERAKGNILERFSAQQFPDLHSELNLSSLELGDSALYFCASSVEGGLAYEQYFGPGTRLTVT.

J is TRBJ2-7 and V is TRBV12-1; whether TRBD2, the table's D call, matches the DNA was not checked. TRBV12-1 is a known pseudogene. CDR3 length: 15 amino acids. CDR3 nucleotide sequence: TGTGCCAGCAGCTACAGGACTAGCGGAGGGTACGAGCAGTACTTC. Its protein product is CASSYRTSGGYEQYF.

This CDR3 is CASSYSGGAVNEQFF. CDR3 DNA sequence: TGTGCCAGCAGTTATAGTGGGGGGGCCGTCAATGAGCAGTTCTTC. The J gene is TRBJ2-1, the V gene TRBV6-4; a possible D gene is TRBD2 (7 bases). The V gene lost 5 bases and the J gene lost 6 bases, with 17 bases spanning the gap. Germline V gene data show CDR1 as MRHNA and CDR2 as SNTAGT. This CDR3 region has 15 residues.